These 10 T cell receptor beta chains were sequenced from one sample in a study of blood T cell repertoires in COVID-19. Repertoires were generated with immunoSEQ multiplex PCR, while TCRdb's copy carries only in-frame clones and drops some. The sample records about 97,000 clones, more than 75% being singletons. Sequencing was carried out using peripheral blood. These TCRs come from a man aged 60-69 years with active or convalescent COVID-19.

As regards this clone: The sample holds other DNA sequences that translate to the same CDR3. J is TRBJ1-1 and V is TRBV11-2; TRBD1 is a possible D gene (5 bases). The CDR3 is 14 amino acids. Trimming left V 1 base short and J 5 bases short, with 11 bases between. CDR1 SGHAT and CDR2 FQNNGV come from the germline V gene. This CDR3 is CASSLGAGRTEAFF. CDR3 DNA: TGTGCCAGCAGCTTAGGGGCGGGGCGGACTGAAGCTTTCTTT.

The J gene is TRBJ2-4, the V gene TRBV12-1; whether TRBD2, the table's D call, matches the DNA was not checked. TRBV12-1 is described as a pseudogene. CDR3 length: 20 amino acids. CDR3 residues: CASSSDFIAGGPLAKNIQYF. The CDR3 bases are TGTGCCAGCAGCTCAGACTTTATCGCGGGAGGACCCTTAGCCAAAAACATTCAGTACTTC.

V usage is TRBV3-1 (or the pseudogene TRBV3-2) and J usage is TRBJ1-2; TRBD1 agrees at 8 bases. Per germline, CDR1 LGHDT and CDR2 YNNKEL (reference sequence). The CDR3 contains 13 residues. V shed 1 base and J 8 bases; nucleotides not matched to a gene: 3. As DNA, the CDR3 is TGTGCCAGCAGCCAAGGGACAGGGAGAGGCTACACCTTC. As protein: CASSQGTGRGYTF.

The J gene is TRBJ2-7, the V gene TRBV11-2, with D tentatively TRBD1 (6 bases). Looked up from germline, CDR1 is SGHAT and CDR2 is FQNNGV. V lost 1 base and J 0 bases, leaving 10 bases between the germline ends. This CDR3 has 15 residues. CDR3 DNA: TGTGCCAGCAGCTTAGGCGGACAGTACTCCTACGAGCAGTACGTC. Protein product: CASSLGGQYSYEQYV.

The chain uses TRBV5-5 and TRBJ2-7, with 11 bases aligning to TRBD2. The CDR3 extends over 15 amino acids. J was trimmed by 3 bases and V by 4 bases; bases with no gene match: 6. Germline V gives CDR1 SGHKS, CDR2 YYEKEE (reference sequence). The CDR3 loop is CASSGGLADFYEQYF. The CDR3 DNA sequence: TGTGCCAGCAGCGGGGGACTAGCGGACTTCTACGAGCAGTACTTC.

V usage is TRBV9 and J usage is TRBJ2-1; D remains ambiguous. The CDR3 contains 13 residues. Trimming shortened V by 0 bases and J by 9 bases, and 10 bases separated the two germline ends. Germline lookup yields CDR1 SGDLS and CDR2 YYNGEE. Written as DNA, the CDR3 is TGTGCCAGCAGCGTAGAAGCGACCGGTGAGCAGTTCTTC. This codes for CASSVEATGEQFF. Using reference TRBV9 and TRBJ2-1 for the parts outside the CDR3, the full variable domain is DSGVTQTPKHLITATGQRVTLRCSPRSGDLSVYWYQQSLDQGLQFLIQYYNGEERAKGNILERFSAQQFPDLHSELNLSSLELGDSALYFCASSVEATGEQFFGPGTRLTVL.

This clone was observed once. The rearrangement links TRBV27 to TRBJ1-1; D is perhaps TRBD1 (5 bases). V was clipped by 3 bases and J by 1 base, with 9 bases between them. Germline CDR1 and CDR2: MNHEY and SMNVEV (reference sequence). The CDR3 length is 14 residues. The CDR3 sequence: CASSFLTANTEAFF. The CDR3 DNA reads as TGTGCCAGCAGTTTCCTGACAGCGAACACTGAAGCTTTCTTT.

In this sample, this clone turned up many times. J is TRBJ1-5 and V is TRBV10-3; D may be TRBD1 (6 bases). The germline V gene encodes CDR1 ENHRY and CDR2 SYGVKD. The CDR3 loop spans 12 amino acids. The V gene lost 0 bases and the J gene lost 10 bases, with 7 bases spanning the gap. The CDR3 is CAISESTGPQHF. For the CDR3, the DNA is TGTGCCATCAGTGAGTCGACAGGCCCCCAGCATTTT.

This CDR3 reads CASSNDRAIAFF. CDR3 nucleotides: TGTGCCAGCAGCAACGACAGGGCGATCGCTTTCTTT. The chain joins TRBV3-1 (or the pseudogene TRBV3-2) to TRBJ1-1; 7 bases align to TRBD1. V was clipped by 5 bases and J by 11 bases; unmatched bases: 8. The CDR3 runs 12 residues. Germline CDR1 LGHDT, CDR2 YNNKEL (reference sequence).

The chain joins TRBV6-5 to TRBJ1-5; possibly TRBD1 for D (6 bases). CDR1 and CDR2 from the germline V gene are MNHEY and SVGAGI. The CDR3 consists of 13 residues. Between the trimmed V and J ends, which lost 5 bases and 5 bases, there was a span of 10 bases. The CDR3 DNA is TGTGCCAGCAGTATGCACAGGGATCAGCCCCAGCATTTT. This encodes CASSMHRDQPQHF.